This TCR beta chain was documented in a study of cytomegalovirus exposure and HLA in healthy donors. The study's findings and limits: As a later analysis showed, a missense DCLRE1C variant was linked to trimming of TCR beta V- and J-genes. It was only CMV serostatus that was available as immune exposure information.

Primers for the PCR totalled 60 Vbeta and 13 Jbeta. Some clones are missing from TCRdb's copy, which holds only in-frame ones; the method was immunoSEQ multiplex PCR. The sample includes roughly 130,000 clones, 74% of them seen just once. The length of the CDR3 is 15 residues. The trim removed 1 base at V and 6 bases at J, leaving 0 bases unmatched. Looked up from germline, CDR1 is SNHLY and CDR2 is FYNNEI. Donors counted as nominally healthy when sampled, yet unrecorded immune exposures were likely. Points on this clone: Its antigen is unknown.

This TCR was sampled from a woman between 45 and 65 years old in good health and CMV-seropositive. The sequenced material came from PBMCs. The J gene is TRBJ2-3, the V gene TRBV2; 14 nucleotides align to TRBD2. CDR3 protein: CASSEGLAGGDTQYF. CDR3 coding DNA: TGTGCCAGCAGTGAAGGACTAGCGGGGGGGGATACGCAGTATTTT.